This T cell receptor (beta chain) emerged from a study of cytotoxic CD8 clonotypes in ibrutinib-treated CLL. Data came from immunoSEQ multiplex PCR; TCRdb stores just in-frame clones and leaves some out. The table has 300,000 to 400,000 clones, about 64% seen once. Study results and caveats: Baseline clonality, above age-matched healthy donor levels, tracked circulating CD8+ T-cell counts.

V dropped 1 base and J dropped 2 bases, with 9 bases sitting between them. Germline CDR1 is MGHRA and CDR2 is YSYEKL. The CDR3 has 15 amino acids. On this clone itself: Its antigen is still unknown.

This TCR was recovered from a human donor with chronic lymphocytic leukemia. The material sequenced was PBMCs, taken after 36 months of ibrutinib treatment. The rearrangement joins TRBV4-1 to TRBJ1-5; D call uncertain. The CDR3 reads CASSQGTIGNQPQHF. DNA of the CDR3: TGCGCCAGCAGCCAAGGGACGATAGGCAATCAGCCCCAGCATTTT.